One sample yielded the 8 T cell receptor beta chains listed below, sequenced in a study of cytomegalovirus exposure and HLA in healthy donors. The assay was immunoSEQ multiplex PCR, and TCRdb's table has in-frame clones only and misses some. The sample lists roughly 120,000 clones; about nine tenths were seen once. Material for sequencing was PBMCs. Every receptor here comes from a woman under 30 in good health and CMV-seronegative.

The rearrangement joins TRBV11-2 to TRBJ2-7, with D maybe TRBD1 (6 bases). V was clipped by 3 bases and J by 6 bases, with 15 bases between them. Looked up from germline, CDR1 is SGHAT and CDR2 is FQNNGV. CDR3 length: 14 residues. The CDR3 region is CASSLFRGNTEQYF. The CDR3 DNA sequence: TGTGCCAGCAGCTTGTTCAGGGGAAACACCGAGCAGTACTTC.

The V call is TRBV27, the J call TRBJ2-3, with D perhaps TRBD2 (6 bases). Looked up from germline, CDR1 is MNHEY and CDR2 is SMNVEV (reference sequence). This CDR3 contains 15 residues. Trimming took 6 bases from V and 4 from J, leaving 17 bases between them. The CDR3: CASSTVEGLPDTQYF. CDR3 DNA sequence: TGTGCCAGCAGCACTGTGGAGGGACTGCCAGATACGCAGTATTTT.

V is TRBV28 and J is TRBJ1-2, with D hard to call. The CDR3 totals 12 residues. Between the trimmed V and J ends, which lost 8 bases and 0 bases, there was a span of 7 bases. Germline V CDR1 and CDR2: MDHEN, SYDVKM. In DNA form, the CDR3 reads TGTGCCAGCCGGGTAGCTAACTATGGCTACACCTTC. It encodes CASRVANYGYTF.

The rearrangement joins TRBV9 to TRBJ2-3; D call uncertain. Germline V lookup: CDR1 SGDLS, CDR2 YYNGEE. V was cut by 4 bases and J by 4 bases, with 10 bases left in between. The CDR3 contains 13 residues. The CDR3 DNA reads as TGTGCCAGCAGCCCTCGGTGGTCAGATACGCAGTATTTT. Translated: CASSPRWSDTQYF.

The V gene is TRBV11-1, the J gene TRBJ1-2; tentative D call: TRBD1 (5 bases). CDR1 and CDR2 from the germline V gene are SGHAT and FQDESV (reference sequence). The V and J ends lost 3 bases and 6 bases respectively, with 11 bases between them. This CDR3 spans 13 amino acids. The CDR3 sequence: CASSLGREDGYTF. The CDR3 nucleotides read TGTGCCAGCAGCTTGGGCAGGGAGGATGGCTACACCTTC. Using reference TRBV11-1 and TRBJ1-2 for the parts outside the CDR3, the full variable domain is EAEVAQSPRYKITEKSQAVAFWCDPISGHATLYWYRQILGQGPELLVQFQDESVVDDSQLPKDRFSAERLKGVDSTLKIQPAELGDSAMYLCASSLGREDGYTFGSGTRLTVV.

This chain's CDR3 is CASSQEAGEFYEQYF. CDR3 in DNA: TGTGCCAGCAGCCAAGAAGCGGGGGAGTTCTACGAGCAGTACTTC. The genes are TRBV4-2 and TRBJ2-7; 8 positions match TRBD2. Germline CDR1 reads LGHNA; CDR2 reads YNFKEQ. With V trimmed by 0 bases and J by 3 bases, 4 bases remained unmatched. The CDR3 has 15 residues.

This chain uses TRBV6-1 with TRBJ2-1, with TRBD2 matching 11 bases. The CDR3 has 15 amino acids. The germline V gene has CDR1 MNHNS and CDR2 SASEGT. Unmatched junction bases numbered 5, after V lost 3 bases and J lost 7 bases. The CDR3 region is CASSDLAGGYNEQFF. Written as DNA, the CDR3 is TGTGCCAGCAGTGACCTAGCGGGGGGTTATAATGAGCAGTTCTTC.

This chain uses TRBV28 with TRBJ1-2, with D perhaps matching TRBD1 (6 bases). V was clipped by 6 bases and J by 4 bases, with 12 bases between them. The CDR3 is 13 residues long. Germline V gene sequence: CDR1 MDHEN, CDR2 SYDVKM. The CDR3 region is CASRGGQSYGYTF. For the CDR3, the DNA is TGTGCCAGCAGGGGGGGGCAGAGCTATGGCTACACCTTC.